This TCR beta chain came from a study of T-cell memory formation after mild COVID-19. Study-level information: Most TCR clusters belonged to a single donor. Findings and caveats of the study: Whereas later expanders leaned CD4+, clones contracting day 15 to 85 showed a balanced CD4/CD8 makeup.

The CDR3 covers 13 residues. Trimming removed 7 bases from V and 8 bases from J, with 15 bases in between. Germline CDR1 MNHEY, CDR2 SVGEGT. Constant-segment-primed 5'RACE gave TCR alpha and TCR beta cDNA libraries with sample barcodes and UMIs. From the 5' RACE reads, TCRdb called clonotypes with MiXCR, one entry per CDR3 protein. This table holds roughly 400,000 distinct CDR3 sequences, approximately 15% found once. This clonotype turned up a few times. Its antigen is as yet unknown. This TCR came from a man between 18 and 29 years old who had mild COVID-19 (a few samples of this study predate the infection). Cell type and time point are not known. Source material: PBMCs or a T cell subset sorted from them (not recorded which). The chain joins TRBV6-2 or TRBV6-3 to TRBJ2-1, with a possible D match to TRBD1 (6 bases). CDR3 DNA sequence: TGTGCCAGCACCTACCGGGCAGGGGATGAGCAGTTCTTC. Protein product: CASTYRAGDEQFF.